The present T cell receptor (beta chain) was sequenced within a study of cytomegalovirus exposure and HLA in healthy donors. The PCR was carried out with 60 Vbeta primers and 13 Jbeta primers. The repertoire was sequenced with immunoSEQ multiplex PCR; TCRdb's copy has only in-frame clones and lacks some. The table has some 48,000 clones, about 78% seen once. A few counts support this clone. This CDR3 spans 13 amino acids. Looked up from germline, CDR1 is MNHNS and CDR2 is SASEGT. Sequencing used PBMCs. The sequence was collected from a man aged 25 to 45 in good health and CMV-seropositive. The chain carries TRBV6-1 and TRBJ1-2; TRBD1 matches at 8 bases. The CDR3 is CGTGFPVWGGYTF. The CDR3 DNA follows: TGTGGGACAGGGTTTCCTGTGTGGGGTGGCTACACCTTC.